This T cell receptor (beta chain) was identified in a study of T cells after yellow fever vaccination. At the level of the study: When fractions had low cell numbers, they were prepared with SMART-Seq v4 Ultra Low Input.

The CDR3 runs to 14 residues. Trimming removed 4 bases at V and 3 bases at J, with 12 bases between. Looked up from germline, CDR1 is SGDLS and CDR2 is YYNGEE. TCRdb reprocessed the 5' RACE reads via MiXCR and lists one record per CDR3 protein. The table lists under 55,000 distinct CDR3 sequences, less than 8% of them singletons. The source is a young man who received the YFV17D yellow fever vaccine. The chain recombines TRBV9 with TRBJ2-3; D ambiguous. The sample was CD8+ T cells not binding an NS4B(214-222) dextramer, sorted from PBMCs, taken about 41 days after the first yellow fever vaccination. As DNA, the CDR3 is TGTGCCAGCAGCTTTAGTGGGGTAACAGATACGCAGTATTTT. Translating it yields CASSFSGVTDTQYF.